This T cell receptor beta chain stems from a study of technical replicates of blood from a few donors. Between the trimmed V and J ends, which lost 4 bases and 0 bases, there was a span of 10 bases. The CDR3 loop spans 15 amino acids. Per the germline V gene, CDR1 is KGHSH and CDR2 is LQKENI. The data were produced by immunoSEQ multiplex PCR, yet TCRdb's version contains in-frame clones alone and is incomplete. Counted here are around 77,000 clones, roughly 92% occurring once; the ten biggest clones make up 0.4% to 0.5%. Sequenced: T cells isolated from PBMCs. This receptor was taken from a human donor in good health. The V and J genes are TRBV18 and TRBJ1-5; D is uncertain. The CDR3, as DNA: TGTGCCAGCTCACTCGCTGGACTTAGCAATCAGCCCCAGCATTTT. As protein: CASSLAGLSNQPQHF.